This T cell receptor (beta chain) was found in a study of cytomegalovirus exposure and HLA in healthy donors. General study points: Researchers reported that a few CMV-associated chains were confirmed in vitro as CMV antigen-specific. Reported results showed that the classifier diagnosed cytomegalovirus status with high specificity and sensitivity. A later analysis found first-cohort TCR clusters tended to co-occur in the 130 or so validation repertoires.

Here immunoSEQ multiplex PCR was the method, and the copy in TCRdb shows in-frame clones only, minus some. The profile shows fewer than 200,000 clones, under 90% of them singletons. This clone was counted a single time. The antigen is unknown. Per the germline V gene, CDR1 is MGHRA and CDR2 is YSYEKL. The V segment lost 0 bases and the J segment 9 bases; nucleotides outside the gene matches: 12. The CDR3 sequence is 17 residues long. The chain combines TRBV4-1 with TRBJ2-1; 9 bases align to TRBD2. This TCR was recovered from a man aged 18-30 years in good health and CMV-seropositive. The sequencing sample was made of PBMCs. CDR3 loop: CASSQDGVAGDSVEQFF. The CDR3 region has the DNA TGCGCCAGCAGCCAAGATGGAGTAGCGGGAGACTCGGTTGAGCAGTTCTTC.